The clone carrying this T cell receptor beta chain was counted a few times. The data belong to a study of CD8 T cells in Susac syndrome. An amount of RNA that ranged from roughly 0.45 to 1 ug was reverse transcribed with random hexamers. Multiplex PCR with immunoSEQ amplified the TCR beta CDR3 across 54 Vbeta and 13 Jbeta. TCRdb independently ran MiXCR on the immunoSEQ multiplex PCR reads; one entry per CDR3 protein. The data show 110,000 or so distinct CDR3 sequences, with around 94% seen just once and more than 0.09% held by the top ten. TEMRA cells were FACS-enriched, and CD8+ and CD4+ T cells were isolated negatively. The sequencing input was CD4+ T cells from PBMCs. The receptor's source is a human donor in good health.

The CDR3 is CSAGLGQRDEQYF. The CDR3 bases are TGCAGCGCTGGATTGGGACAGAGAGACGAGCAGTACTTC. J is TRBJ2-7 and V is TRBV29-1, with 7 bases fitting TRBD1. After removal of 7 bases from V and 5 bases from J, the junction contained 11 bases not matched to a gene. Germline values: CDR1 SQVTM, CDR2 ANQGSEA. The CDR3 runs to 13 residues.